This T cell receptor beta chain is from a study of blood T cell repertoires in COVID-19. Across the whole study: Both acute and convalescent COVID-19 samples were obtained from the United States, Italy and Spain.

In the authors' methods: Reference gene primer amplification yielded estimated nucleated cell counts. Using immunoSEQ multiplex PCR, the repertoire was profiled, and TCRdb retains in-frame clones only, with some absent. Clone size and V and J calls were adopted from that table, with D and trimming inferred from the DNA. The sample contains roughly 200,000 clones, 82% of which appear only once. Only one count was recorded for this clone. The Seattle patients, enrolled during active infection, were followed longitudinally. V dropped 4 bases and J dropped 4 bases, with 7 bases sitting between them. CDR1 is SQVTM, CDR2 ANQGSEA, per germline. CDR3 length: 12 amino acids.

Input material: peripheral blood. The sequence was collected from an elderly woman with COVID-19, enrolled during active disease. This sequence joins TRBV29-1 and TRBJ1-4; no reliable D call. The CDR3 here is CSVGRFNEKLFF. CDR3 DNA sequence: TGCAGCGTTGGCCGGTTTAATGAAAAACTGTTTTTT.